This TCR beta chain was identified during a study of tissue T cells after allogeneic stem cell transplantation (dated by TCRdb to 2022 to 2024). Looking at the study overall: If a tissue had multiple samples, a pathologist reviewed H&E sections so that samples with histologically apparent lymphocytes got priority for sequencing. Using research autopsies of patients with and without GVHD, plus mouse models of GVHD, the study profiled TCR beta repertoires across many tissues. The human arm was conducted as a prospective observational study, and neither blinding nor randomization was performed.

Comment on this clone: Its target antigen remains unknown. No much larger clone is present one base from it, and per-base qualities are unavailable.

The sample's time point label is to be understood as: human tissue collected at research (rapid) autopsy. Three non-HCT comparator patients with other cancers, having at least five GI tract samples and no known GI disease at death, were selected retrospectively. Autopsy tissues, which were obtained after a median post-mortem interval of roughly 9.9 hours, included GI sites from esophagus to rectum, liver, skin and lymphoid organs including spleen. Each autopsy specimen was bisected, with one portion flash-frozen in liquid nitrogen and the remainder formalin-fixed, and the outer muscle layers of GI specimens were removed. Genomic DNA was extracted from frozen tissues using the Mag-Bind Blood & Tissue DNA HDQ 96 Kit on a Chemagic 360 or the DNeasy Blood & Tissue Kit. Because of concern about red blood cell contamination, the extracted DNA went through further purification with the Genomic DNA Clean & Concentrator-25 kit.

The library was prepared using the immunoSEQ multiplex PCR assay. Adaptive Biotechnologies performed the TCRbeta CDR3 sequencing at survey depth and reported CDR3 sequences, V/J genes, productive frequency and template counts. Amplification of TCR beta CDR3 regions started from genomic DNA instead of RNA. The published analysis was carried out like this. Pairwise repertoire overlap between tissues was quantified with Jensen-Shannon divergence, where 1 means complete divergence and 0 identical. Based on pairwise JSD values, tissues were grouped by single-linkage agglomerative hierarchical clustering, and the results were shown as dendrograms. GLIPH2 was run on all patient samples with simulation_depth 1000, kmer_min_depth 3 and cdr3_length_cutoff 8, and groups with more than two unique CDR3s were retained. A standardized tissue-overlap score was generated by extrapolating Jaccard GLIPH-group overlap across patients to a standard repertoire size of 1000 clones. Linear mixed-effect models, with tissue included as a fixed effect and individual included as a random effect, were used to assess associations of diversity with clinical or experimental variables. Imported from immuneACCESS, the table was reduced by TCRdb to in-frame sequences with V and J called. These copies leave out some clones; in studies compared against another copy, an unresolved V gene accounts for under half, and the cause of the remainder is not known. V and J calls and clone size are as listed in that table; D and trimming were resolved from the DNA. Across this sample there are about 9,800 clones, with just over 65% seen only once. The top ten constitute around 28% of the sample.

Beyond this particular receptor, the publication reports: Only a few T cell clones appeared in more than one patient, yet motif-based clustering showed tissue-specific repertoire signatures that were shared between patients. Blood and spleen T cells captured only a limited portion of the TCR repertoire detected in tissues, in both patients and mice. Within patients, how anatomically similar tissues were was a major factor shaping TCR repertoire composition, regardless of disease or transplant status. Which tissue TCRs were alloreactive or antigen-specific was not determined in the study, and some of the clones might have been host cells that persisted. The patient cohort was small and varied clinically, and sampling depth was recognized as a limitation. No blood samples were available for the non-GVHD comparator patients.

CDR1 and CDR2 (MGHRA, YSYEKL) derive from the germline V gene. The CDR3 starts with the cysteine, ends with the phenylalanine, and has 15 residues. Left in the record is the CDR3 DNA by itself, 45 bases read in frame from the first base. V loses 1 base, J loses 7 bases, and the germline ends lie 13 bases apart. The receptor was isolated from a male donor aged 60 or older with lung cancer. Material: tissue from the stomach, obtained at autopsy. The V and J genes are TRBV4-1 and TRBJ1-4; the D segment could be TRBD1, given 5 matching bases. The CDR3 reads CASSQVGARGEKLFF. The DNA reads as follows: TGCGCCAGCAGCCAAGTCGGGGCCCGAGGTGAAAAACTGTTTTTT.